Listed below are T cell receptor beta chains from one sample, sequenced in a study of technical replicates of blood from several donors. Some clones are missing from TCRdb's copy, which holds only in-frame ones; the method was immunoSEQ multiplex PCR. The sample includes approximately 70,000 clones, roughly 98% of them seen just once. The sequencing sample was made of T cells isolated from PBMCs. The receptors come from a human donor in good health. The CDR3 runs from the conserved cysteine through the conserved F or W. Each record gives: CDR3 DNA, CDR3 protein, clone size, J gene, V gene, D gene. D genes are given only for firm matches. Not all rows give a size; the values are once, few, many and, for expanded clones, a class.

TGTGCCAGCAGCCCGCAACAGGGTTCGGTCTGGGGGATGTTGTATTTT	CASSPQQGSVWGMLYF	.	TRBJ2-3	TRBV5-4	.
TGTGCCAGCAGCTTGATGACACGACCAGATACGCAGTATTTT	CASSLMTRPDTQYF	.	TRBJ2-3	TRBV5-4	.
TGTGCCAGCAGTTTAAAGGGACACTCCTACGAGCAGTACTTC	CASSLKGHSYEQYF	.	TRBJ2-7	TRBV27	.
TGCGCCAGCAGCCCGGGGACAGCTGGCTACACCTTC	CASSPGTAGYTF	.	TRBJ1-2	TRBV5-1	TRBD1
TGTGCCAGCAGCGAGAGACAGGGAAGGCGACCTGGAAACACCATATATTTT	CASSERQGRRPGNTIYF	.	TRBJ1-3	TRBV9	TRBD1
TGTGCCAGCAGCTTAGAGCCTAGCGGGGCCGGGGAGCTGTTTTTT	CASSLEPSGAGELFF	.	TRBJ2-2	TRBV11-1	TRBD2
TGTGCCAGCAGTTTGTACGGGCCGGGGGGCACAGATACGCAGTATTTT	CASSLYGPGGTDTQYF	.	TRBJ2-3	TRBV27	.
TGTGCCAGCAGCGTCCTAAGCACCCAGGGGGCAGATACGCAGTATTTT	CASSVLSTQGADTQYF	.	TRBJ2-3	TRBV9	TRBD1
TGTGCCAGCAGCTTCGCGGGAGGGGATGAAAAACTGTTTTTT	CASSFAGGDEKLFF	.	TRBJ1-4	TRBV7-6	.
TGTGCCACCTCGGGACAGAACACCGGGGAGCTGTTTTTT	CATSGQNTGELFF	.	TRBJ2-2	TRBV6-5	.
TGTGCCAGCAGTCCCCGGGACAGGGACCAGCCCCAGCATTTT	CASSPRDRDQPQHF	.	TRBJ1-5	TRBV6-5	TRBD1
TGTGCCAGCAGCGTGCTAGGACAGGCGAACACCGGGGAGCTGTTTTTT	CASSVLGQANTGELFF	.	TRBJ2-2	TRBV11-2	TRBD1
TGTGCCAGCAGCTTAGCACCCGCGACAGTCAACGTCCTGACTTTC	CASSLAPATVNVLTF	.	TRBJ2-6	TRBV11-3	.
TGCGCCAGCAGCCAAGGTTTGCGGACAGGGGTCACAGATACGCAGTATTTT	CASSQGLRTGVTDTQYF	.	TRBJ2-3	TRBV4-1	TRBD1
TGTGCCAGCAGGGCGGAAAGTGGAAACACCATATATTTT	CASRAESGNTIYF	once	TRBJ1-3	TRBV2	.
TGTGCCAGCAGCTTTCTAGCCAGGGGCTACGAGCAGTACTTC	CASSFLARGYEQYF	.	TRBJ2-7	TRBV7-9	.
TGTGCCAGCAGTTTAATAGGCGGGGGACCCGGCGAGCAGTACTTC	CASSLIGGGPGEQYF	.	TRBJ2-7	TRBV27	TRBD2
TGCGCCAGCAGCCCCCGAACCGGGACTAGAGGGGCCTACAATGAGCAGTTCTTC	CASSPRTGTRGAYNEQFF	.	TRBJ2-1	TRBV5-1	TRBD2
TGCAGCGTTGTTATCAGGGCTAACTATGGCTACACCTTC	CSVVIRANYGYTF	.	TRBJ1-2	TRBV29-1	.
TGTGCCAGCAGCCTGACAGGCTTTTGGACCCAGTACTTC	CASSLTGFWTQYF	.	TRBJ2-5	TRBV11-2	.
TGTGCCACCAGCAAAACCGGGACAGGGAATCAGCCCCAGCATTTT	CATSKTGTGNQPQHF	.	TRBJ1-5	TRBV15	TRBD1
TGTGCCAGCAAACTAGCGGGAGCTTCCGAGCAGTACTTC	CASKLAGASEQYF	.	TRBJ2-7	TRBV6-5	TRBD2
TGTGCCAGCAGTTACTCGGACAGTAACTATGGCTACACCTTC	CASSYSDSNYGYTF	.	TRBJ1-2	TRBV6-5	.
TGCGCCAGCAGTAGGTCTAGCGGGAGGATTTCCGATGAGCAGTTCTTC	CASSRSSGRISDEQFF	.	TRBJ2-1	TRBV5-1	TRBD2
TGTGCCAGCAGCCAAGGAGGAGCTTTTAACACCGGGGAGCTGTTTTTT	CASSQGGAFNTGELFF	.	TRBJ2-2	TRBV4-2	.
TGCACCGCGGGGGAAGTCAGCGGCTACACCTTC	CTAGEVSGYTF	.	TRBJ1-2	TRBV20-1	.
TGCAGCGTTGTATTTCCGGGACAGTTAAGACAGACAGATACGCAGTATTTT	CSVVFPGQLRQTDTQYF	.	TRBJ2-3	TRBV29-1	TRBD1
TGTGCCAGCAGCTTGGCGGGGTCCTACAATGAGCAGTTCTTC	CASSLAGSYNEQFF	.	TRBJ2-1	TRBV5-6	.
TGTGCCATCAGGGATCAGGGGGCGAATCAGCCCCAGCATTTT	CAIRDQGANQPQHF	.	TRBJ1-5	TRBV10-3	TRBD1
TGCGCCAGCAGCCTCCAATACAGGGTACCTAATGAAAAACTGTTTTTT	CASSLQYRVPNEKLFF	.	TRBJ1-4	TRBV5-1	.
TGTGCCAGCAGCTTAGGGGGGACACATCAGCCCCAGCATTTT	CASSLGGTHQPQHF	.	TRBJ1-5	TRBV7-2	.
TGTGCCAGCAGCCCGGCAACAGCATTCATCCCTCCCCCCCTTTTT	CASSPATAFIPPPLF	.	TRBJ1-4	TRBV11-3	.
TGTGCCAGCAGTACAGGGGGCCCCCCCTACGAGCAGTACTTC	CASSTGGPPYEQYF	.	TRBJ2-7	TRBV6-5	TRBD1
TGTGCCAGCAGCTTGGGTCTAGCGGATCATCTTGGCGAGCAGTACTTC	CASSLGLADHLGEQYF	.	TRBJ2-7	TRBV5-5	TRBD2
TGTGCCAGCACCGAAACGATAGGGGTGGGAAACACCATATATTTT	CASTETIGVGNTIYF	.	TRBJ1-3	TRBV28	.
TGTGCCAGCAGCACCCGGACTAGCGGGAACACCGGGGAGCTGTTTTTT	CASSTRTSGNTGELFF	.	TRBJ2-2	TRBV9	TRBD2
TGTGCCAGCAGCTTAAGCGAGACTAATCAGCCCCAGCATTTT	CASSLSETNQPQHF	.	TRBJ1-5	TRBV7-6	.
TGTGCCAGCAGTCCAGGGTACTCCTACGAGCAGTACTTC	CASSPGYSYEQYF	.	TRBJ2-7	TRBV25-1	.
TGTGCCAGCAGCCCCCCCAATTTAGCGGGGGCAATGCCCCTCCACTTT	CASSPPNLAGAMPLHF	.	TRBJ1-6	TRBV13	.
TGTGCCAGCAGACCAGAATCGACAGGGACTGGAAACTATGGCTACACCTTC	CASRPESTGTGNYGYTF	.	TRBJ1-2	TRBV6-4	TRBD1
TGTGCCAGCAGCCTAAACAATGAGCAGTTCTTC	CASSLNNEQFF	.	TRBJ2-1	TRBV11-3	.
TGTGCCAGCAGTGTAATAGGGGTTACCTACGAGCAGTACTTC	CASSVIGVTYEQYF	.	TRBJ2-7	TRBV2	.
TGTGCCGTTCCCCATCCAGGGCACTATGGCTACACCTTC	CAVPHPGHYGYTF	.	TRBJ1-2	TRBV7-9	.
TGTGCCAGCAGCTTAGGGTTCGCAGGGTCGAACACTGAAGCTTTCTTT	CASSLGFAGSNTEAFF	once	TRBJ1-1	TRBV7-9	.
TGCGCCAGCACCCCCGGGGTCTCCGGGGGCTCCTACAATGAGCAGTTCTTC	CASTPGVSGGSYNEQFF	once	TRBJ2-1	TRBV5-1	.